This T cell receptor beta chain was sequenced during a study of human T cells and chemical hapten exposure. Germline assignment: CDR1 SQVTM and CDR2 ANQGSEA. Trimming took off 5 bases at V and 0 bases at J, with 4 bases between the two ends. CDR3 length equals 11 residues. Whole-study results and caveats: Those TCRs sitting above 1 in 1000 frequency stayed the same with DPC sensitization.

The library gave individual cDNA molecules unique molecular identifiers. One entry per CDR3 protein results from TCRdb running MiXCR on the RACE reads. Of more than 300,000 distinct CDR3 sequences listed, roughly 5.3% are singletons. In this sample, this clonotype turned up a few times. Its specificity is not known. Indicated time point: pre-sensitization, week 0. Treatment in this sample: therapeutic diphenylcyclopropenone sensitization with weekly scalp DPC. This TCR was sampled from a woman in her forties or fifties with alopecia areata. Some clones in this sample may be carry-over from other donors' samples. The specimen comprised whole blood, sampled in connection with sensitization to the hapten diphenylcyclopropenone (DPC). The gene calls are TRBV29-1 and TRBJ1-1; D is ambiguous. The CDR3 reads CSVRVNTEAFF. In DNA, the CDR3 is TGCAGCGTTAGGGTGAACACTGAAGCTTTCTTT.